This record looks at one TCR beta chain sequence and its context. Its antigen remains unknown. Trimming stripped 4 bases from V and 4 bases from J, with 14 bases between. Germline loops: CDR1 MNHNS, CDR2 SASEGT. The CDR3 sequence is 15 residues long. Constant-region reverse primers amplified full-length variable regions, followed by semi-nested Nested Universal Primer A PCR. MiXCR, run by TCRdb on the 5' RACE reads, gives a single entry per CDR3 protein. Of roughly 23,000 distinct CDR3 sequences listed, 30% are singletons. Naive CD4+ T cells were purified with Tregs depleted by CD25. General study points: Tumor memory CD4+ T cell TCR gene usage clustered with blood and lymph node memory CD4+ cells and lymph node naive CD4+ cells. Tumor-infiltrating Treg TCR alpha and beta sequences overlapped most with tumor naive CD4+ T cells, then blood naive.

The source of this sequence is a female donor with breast cancer. Sequenced sample: tumor-infiltrating naive CD4+ T cells sorted from the breast tumor. Regarding subset: naive CD4+ T cells, CD4+CD45RA+CD25-. The chain carries TRBV6-1 and TRBJ2-1; no firm D call. The DNA of the CDR3 is TGTGCCAGCAGTGCACACTTAACCGCATACAATGAGCAGTTCTTC. Amino acid sequence: CASSAHLTAYNEQFF.